The clone carrying this T cell receptor beta chain has a handful of counts. This sample is drawn from a study of beta chain features in type 1 diabetes. Trimming shortened V by 6 bases and J by 12 bases, and 9 bases separated the two germline ends. This CDR3 is built from 10 residues. Per germline, CDR1 SNHLY and CDR2 FYNNEI. The single heparinised draw taken from each donor contained around 100 mL of blood on average. What was sequenced were expressed TCRB transcripts, since all of the isolated RNA had been reverse transcribed. Data came from immunoSEQ multiplex PCR; TCRdb stores just in-frame clones and leaves some out. Among approximately 380,000 clones listed, over 13% were seen once.

The chain has TRBV2 and TRBJ2-1; weak D call: TRBD1 (6 bases). Sequenced input: naive CD4+ T cells from blood. The clonotype comes from a woman under 30 in good health. CDR3 loop: CASRDSRQFF. The DNA of the CDR3 is TGTGCCAGCAGGGACAGTAGGCAGTTCTTC.